This TCR beta chain appears in the sequencing data of a study of shared clonotypes between healthy human individuals. Study overall: Researchers assigned three CD4 naive, three CD4 memory, two CD8 naive and one CD8 memory plate to each donor.

This CDR3 is 15 amino acids long. Trimming shortened V by 0 bases and J by 4 bases, and 15 bases separated the two germline ends. Germline assignment: CDR1 SQVTM and CDR2 ANQGSEA. Sequencing used immunoSEQ multiplex PCR; TCRdb keeps in-frame clones, though not all of them. This table has about 580,000 clones, roughly 98% appearing once. The naive CD8 population came from CD45RO-negative cells selected for CCR7, without terminally differentiated effector memory CD45RA+ cells. The genes are TRBV29-1 and TRBJ1-1; D might be TRBD1 (5 bases). Sequencing was performed on naive CD8+ T cells sorted from blood. This TCR derives from a man younger than 45 in good health. The CDR3 reads CSVEDGTGRVTEAFF. CDR3 DNA: TGCAGCGTTGAAGATGGGACGGGGAGGGTCACTGAAGCTTTCTTT. Supplemented by reference TRBV29-1 and TRBJ1-1, the full variable domain reads SAVISQKPSRDICQRGTSLTIQCQVDSQVTMMFWYRQQPGQSLTLIATANQGSEATYESGFVIDKFPISRPNLTFSTLTVSNMSPEDSSIYLCSVEDGTGRVTEAFFGQGTRLTVV.